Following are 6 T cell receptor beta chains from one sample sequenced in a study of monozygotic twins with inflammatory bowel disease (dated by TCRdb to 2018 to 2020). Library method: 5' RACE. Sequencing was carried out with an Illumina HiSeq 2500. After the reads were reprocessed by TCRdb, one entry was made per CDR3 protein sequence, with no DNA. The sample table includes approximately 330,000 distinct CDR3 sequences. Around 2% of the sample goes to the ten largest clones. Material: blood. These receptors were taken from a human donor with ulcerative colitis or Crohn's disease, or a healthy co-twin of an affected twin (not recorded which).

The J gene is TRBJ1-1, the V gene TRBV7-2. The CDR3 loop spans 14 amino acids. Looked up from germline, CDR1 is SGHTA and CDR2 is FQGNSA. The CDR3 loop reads CASSLGGGKREAFF.

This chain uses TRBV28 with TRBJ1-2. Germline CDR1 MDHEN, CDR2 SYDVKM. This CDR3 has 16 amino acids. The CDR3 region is CASSPLKKERGDGYTF.

The CDR3 here is CATSDLAGDNEQFF. This chain uses TRBV24-1 with TRBJ2-1; checking the TCRdb D call of TRBD2 is not possible without DNA. This CDR3 contains 14 residues. Germline V gene sequence: CDR1 KGHDR, CDR2 SFDVKD.

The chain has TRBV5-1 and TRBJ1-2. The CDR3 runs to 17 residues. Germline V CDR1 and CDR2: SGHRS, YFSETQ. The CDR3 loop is CASSPNSFPTTNYGYTF.

CDR3 amino acids: CASSQMGRGNTGELFF. The rearrangement joins TRBV14 to TRBJ2-2; as DNA is missing, the TRBD1 call by TCRdb cannot be tested. Germline CDR1 is SGHDN and CDR2 is FVKESK. The CDR3 covers 16 residues.

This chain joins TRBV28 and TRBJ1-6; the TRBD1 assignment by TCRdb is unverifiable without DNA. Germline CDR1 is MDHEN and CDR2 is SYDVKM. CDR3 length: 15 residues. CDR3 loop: CASSSIQGSYSPLHF.